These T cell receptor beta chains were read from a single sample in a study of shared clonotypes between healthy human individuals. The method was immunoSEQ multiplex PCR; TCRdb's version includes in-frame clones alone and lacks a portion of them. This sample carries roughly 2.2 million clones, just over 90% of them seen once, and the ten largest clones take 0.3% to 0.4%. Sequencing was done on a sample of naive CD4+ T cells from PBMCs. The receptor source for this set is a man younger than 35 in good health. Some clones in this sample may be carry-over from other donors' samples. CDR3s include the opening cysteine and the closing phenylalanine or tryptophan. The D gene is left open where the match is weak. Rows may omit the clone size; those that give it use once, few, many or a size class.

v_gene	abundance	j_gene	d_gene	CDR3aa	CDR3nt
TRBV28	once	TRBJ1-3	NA	CASSLLRGANGNTIYF	TGTGCCAGCAGTTTATTGCGGGGGGCAAATGGAAACACCATATATTTT
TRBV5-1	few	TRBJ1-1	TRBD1	CASSLGQDEAFF	TGCGCCAGCAGCCTCGGACAGGATGAAGCTTTCTTT
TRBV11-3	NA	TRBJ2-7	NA	CASSLGVSYEQYF	TGTGCCAGCAGCTTAGGGGTCTCCTACGAGCAGTACTTC
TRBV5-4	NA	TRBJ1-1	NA	CASSFGQQGSEAFF	TGTGCCAGCAGCTTTGGCCAGCAGGGATCTGAAGCTTTCTTT
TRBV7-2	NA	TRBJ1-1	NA	CASSSGWRTDRNTEAFF	TGTGCCAGCAGCTCCGGTTGGAGGACAGACAGAAACACTGAAGCTTTCTTT
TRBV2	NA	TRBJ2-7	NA	CASSEGGGVYEQYF	TGTGCCAGCAGTGAAGGGGGGGGCGTCTACGAGCAGTACTTC
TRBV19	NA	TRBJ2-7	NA	CASSAFGESTYEQYF	TGTGCCAGTAGTGCCTTCGGGGAGAGCACCTACGAGCAGTACTTC
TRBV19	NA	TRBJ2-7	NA	CASSMRTVATYEQYF	TGTGCCAGTAGTATGAGGACAGTCGCCACCTACGAGCAGTACTTC
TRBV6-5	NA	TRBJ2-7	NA	CASSVSGGEPYF	TGTGCCAGCAGCGTTTCTGGCGGGGAGCCGTACTTC
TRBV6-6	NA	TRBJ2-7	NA	CASSYRRGLRGEQYF	TGTGCCAGCAGTTACAGGCGGGGCCTCCGGGGCGAGCAGTACTTC
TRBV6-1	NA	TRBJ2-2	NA	CATILGNTGELFF	TGTGCCACTATTCTGGGGAACACCGGGGAGCTGTTTTTT
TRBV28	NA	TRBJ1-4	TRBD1	CASSSPLQGEKLFF	TGTGCCAGCAGTTCGCCCCTACAGGGGGAAAAACTGTTTTTT
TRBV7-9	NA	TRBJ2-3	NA	CASSVGEDTQYF	TGTGCCAGCAGCGTAGGAGAAGATACGCAGTATTTT
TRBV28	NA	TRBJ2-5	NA	CASSSTKQETQYF	TGTGCCAGCAGTTCGACAAAACAAGAGACCCAGTACTTC
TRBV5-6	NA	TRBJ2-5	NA	CASSLWGTQYF	TGTGCCAGCAGCTTGTGGGGGACCCAGTACTTC
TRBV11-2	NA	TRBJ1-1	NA	CASSLGRGWSEAFF	TGTGCCAGCAGCTTGGGCAGGGGATGGTCTGAAGCTTTCTTT
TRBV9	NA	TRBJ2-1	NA	CASSVDGNSYNEQFF	TGTGCCAGCAGCGTAGACGGTAACTCCTACAATGAGCAGTTCTTC
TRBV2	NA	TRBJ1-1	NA	CASKRDRNTEAFF	TGTGCCAGCAAAAGGGATAGGAACACTGAAGCTTTCTTT
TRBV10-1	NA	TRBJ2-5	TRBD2	CASSLGLEETQYF	TGCGCCAGCAGTCTCGGACTAGAAGAGACCCAGTACTTC
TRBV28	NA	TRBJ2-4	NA	CASSFVARAKNIQYF	TGTGCCAGCAGTTTTGTCGCCCGAGCCAAAAACATTCAGTACTTC
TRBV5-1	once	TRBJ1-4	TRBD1	CASNSQGAGNEKLFF	TGCGCCAGCAATTCCCAGGGGGCCGGAAATGAAAAACTGTTTTTT
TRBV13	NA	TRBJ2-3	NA	CASSLKEGTYTDTQYF	TGTGCCAGCAGCTTAAAGGAGGGGACCTACACAGATACGCAGTATTTT
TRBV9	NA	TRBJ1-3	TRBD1	CASSLSPGQSSGNTIYF	TGTGCCAGCAGCCTCTCTCCGGGACAGAGCTCTGGAAACACCATATATTTT
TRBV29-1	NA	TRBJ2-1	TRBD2	CSGSGTSGNEQFF	TGCAGCGGATCCGGGACTAGTGGCAATGAGCAGTTCTTC
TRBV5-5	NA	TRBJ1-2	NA	CASSSLPLGKHNYGYTF	TGTGCCAGCAGCTCCCTCCCGCTTGGGAAACATAACTATGGCTACACCTTC
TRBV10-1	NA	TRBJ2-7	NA	CASSLDSATHTRQYF	TGCGCCAGCAGTTTGGACTCAGCGACCCACACGCGGCAGTACTTC
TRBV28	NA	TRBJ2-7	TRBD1	CASSQTGTVSYEQYF	TGTGCCAGCAGTCAGACCGGGACAGTATCCTACGAGCAGTACTTC
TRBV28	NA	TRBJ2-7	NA	CASSVGPIYYEQYF	TGTGCCAGCAGTGTTGGCCCAATATACTACGAGCAGTACTTC
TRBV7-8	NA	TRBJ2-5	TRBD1	CASSLYRDRGAQETQYF	TGTGCCAGCAGCTTGTACCGGGACAGGGGCGCCCAAGAGACCCAGTACTTC
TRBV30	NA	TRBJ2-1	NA	CAWSVMAEQFF	TGTGCCTGGAGTGTAATGGCAGAGCAGTTCTTC
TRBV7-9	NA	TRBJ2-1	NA	CASSDRGWHYNEQFF	TGTGCCAGCTCCGACCGGGGATGGCACTACAATGAGCAGTTCTTC
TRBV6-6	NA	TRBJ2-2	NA	CASSSQRAGELFF	TGTGCCAGCAGTAGCCAGAGGGCCGGGGAGCTGTTTTTT
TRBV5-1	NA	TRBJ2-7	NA	CASSLAPGGTFSYEQYF	TGCGCCAGCAGCTTGGCCCCAGGAGGGACTTTCTCCTACGAGCAGTACTTC
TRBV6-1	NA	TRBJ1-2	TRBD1	CASSSRQGDYGYTF	TGTGCCAGCAGTTCCCGACAGGGCGACTATGGCTACACCTTC
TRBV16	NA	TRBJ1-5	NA	CASSPKGVFNQPQHF	TGTGCCAGCAGCCCCAAGGGGGTATTCAATCAGCCCCAGCATTTT
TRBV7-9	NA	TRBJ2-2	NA	CASSLDSRTGELFF	TGTGCCAGCAGCTTAGACAGTCGCACCGGGGAGCTGTTTTTT
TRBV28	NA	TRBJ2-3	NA	CASSLYETGTSTDTQYF	TGTGCCAGCAGTTTATATGAGACAGGAACTAGCACAGATACGCAGTATTTT
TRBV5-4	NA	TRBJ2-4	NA	CASSLAAGAVGDIQYF	TGTGCCAGCAGCTTGGCCGCGGGGGCCGTGGGGGACATTCAGTACTTC
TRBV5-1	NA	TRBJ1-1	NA	CASSLRVGTNTEAFF	TGCGCCAGCAGCTTGCGTGTGGGTACCAACACTGAAGCTTTCTTT
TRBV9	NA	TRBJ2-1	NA	CASSMTSGSSYNEQFF	TGTGCCAGCAGCATGACTTCTGGCAGCTCCTACAATGAGCAGTTCTTC
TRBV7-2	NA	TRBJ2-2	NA	CASSPLRGKNTGELFF	TGTGCCAGCAGCCCGTTGCGGGGCAAGAACACCGGGGAGCTGTTTTTT
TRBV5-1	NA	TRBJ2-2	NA	CASSLFLAPNTGELFF	TGCGCCAGCAGCTTGTTCCTAGCGCCGAACACCGGGGAGCTGTTTTTT
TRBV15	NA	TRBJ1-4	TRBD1	CATSSFGQAEKLFF	TGTGCCACCAGCAGTTTCGGACAGGCTGAAAAACTGTTTTTT